The 28 T cell receptor beta chains below were found in one sample sequenced in a study of cytomegalovirus exposure and HLA in healthy donors. Vbeta (60) and Jbeta (13) primers were used in the PCR. Here immunoSEQ multiplex PCR was the method, and the copy in TCRdb shows in-frame clones only, minus some. The sample contains 90,000 to 120,000 clones, more than 65% of which appear only once. Material for sequencing was PBMCs. The receptors originated from a woman between 18 and 29 years old in good health and CMV-seropositive.

The DNA for the CDR3 is TGTGCCAGCAGCTCCACAGGGAATAGCGGGAGGGCCTACGAGCAGTACTTC. This translates into CASSSTGNSGRAYEQYF. This rearrangement joins TRBV7-9 to TRBJ2-7, with 11 bases matching TRBD2. The CDR3 loop spans 17 amino acids. The junction had 10 bases not matched to a gene; V was cut back by 4 bases and J by 2 bases. CDR1 is SEHNR and CDR2 is FQNEAQ in the germline V gene (reference sequence).

The chain combines TRBV2 with TRBJ2-2, with D possibly TRBD1 on 6 matching bases. This CDR3 has 14 residues. Looked up from germline, CDR1 is SNHLY and CDR2 is FYNNEI. Trimming cost V 7 bases and J 7 bases, with 16 bases left between them. The CDR3 protein is CASMGQGMGGELFF. The CDR3 nucleotides read TGTGCCAGCATGGGGCAGGGGATGGGCGGGGAGCTGTTTTTT. Drawing the rest from reference TRBV2 and TRBJ2-2, the complete variable domain is EPEVTQTPSHQVTQMGQEVILRCVPISNHLYFYWYRQILGQKVEFLVSFYNNEISEKSEIFDDQFSVERPDGSNFTLKIRSTKLEDSAMYFCASMGQGMGGELFFGEGSRLTVL.

This clone was seen more than once but under ten times. V is TRBV4-3 and J is TRBJ2-2; tentatively, D is TRBD1 (5 bases). The V and J ends lost 0 bases and 1 base respectively, with 9 bases between them. Germline CDR1 and CDR2: LGHNA and YSLEER. CDR3 length: 16 residues. CDR3 protein: CASSQETAGNTGELFF. The CDR3 DNA sequence: TGCGCCAGCAGCCAAGAGACAGCCGGGAACACCGGGGAGCTGTTTTTT.

The rearrangement joins TRBV30 to TRBJ2-1; no definite D call. Germline V gene sequence: CDR1 GTSNPN, CDR2 SVGIG (reference sequence). V dropped 0 bases and J dropped 5 bases, with 11 bases sitting between them. This CDR3 is 14 amino acids long. The CDR3 here is CAWSVTLGDNEQFF. Here the CDR3 DNA reads TGTGCCTGGAGTGTAACCCTAGGAGACAATGAGCAGTTCTTC.

In its sample, this clone was seen a few times. The chain has TRBV5-4 and TRBJ1-3; unclear D gene. Germline CDR1 and CDR2: SGHNT and YYREEE (reference sequence). Trimming took 1 base from V and 0 from J, leaving 11 bases between them. The CDR3 is 16 amino acids. CDR3 residues: CASSLSGGFSGNTIYF. The CDR3 bases are TGTGCCAGCAGCTTGTCGGGCGGGTTCTCTGGAAACACCATATATTTT.

This rearrangement joins TRBV5-4 to TRBJ2-3, with 12 bases fitting TRBD2. Germline trimming cut 0 bases from V and 1 base from J; bases unmatched to any gene: 0. The CDR3 contains 16 residues. CDR1 and CDR2 (germline): SGHNT, YYREEE (reference sequence). CDR3 nucleotide sequence: TGTGCCAGCAGCTTGGGGACTAGCGGGGGCACAGATACGCAGTATTTT. Its protein product is CASSLGTSGGTDTQYF.

V gene TRBV21-1 combines with J gene TRBJ2-3; the D call TRBD1 from the table was never checked on the DNA. TRBV21-1 is noted as a pseudogene. The CDR3 contains 16 residues. CDR3 region: CASSTGTGAVADTQYF. The CDR3 nucleotides are TGTGCCAGCAGCACCGGGACAGGGGCTGTCGCAGATACGCAGTATTTT.

The table lists this clone with a few counts. This rearrangement joins TRBV29-1 to TRBJ2-7; a possible D gene is TRBD2 (6 bases). The CDR3 has 13 residues. V was clipped by 4 bases and J by 0 bases, with 10 bases between them. Germline CDR1 is SQVTM and CDR2 is ANQGSEA. This CDR3 is CSVVLADSYEQYF. CDR3 nucleotides: TGCAGCGTTGTGTTAGCGGACTCCTACGAGCAGTACTTC.

This rearrangement joins TRBV18 to TRBJ1-3, with D unclear. V dropped 2 bases and J dropped 2 bases, with 10 bases sitting between them. The length of the CDR3 is 15 residues. Germline CDR1 reads KGHSH; CDR2 reads LQKENI. The CDR3 loop is CASSPGEFPGNTIYF. The CDR3 nucleotides read TGTGCCAGCTCACCAGGGGAGTTCCCTGGAAACACCATATATTTT.

This rearrangement joins TRBV6-4 to TRBJ2-3; 7 bases fit TRBD1. Germline values: CDR1 MRHNA, CDR2 SNTAGT. CDR3 length: 15 amino acids. The J segment lost 5 bases and the V segment lost 3 bases, leaving 8 bases of the junction unmatched. The DNA for the CDR3 is TGTGCCAGCAGTGAGCCTGACAGGGCCGGAGATACGCAGTATTTT. Translated: CASSEPDRAGDTQYF.

The gene calls are TRBV29-1 and TRBJ2-7; possibly TRBD1 for D (6 bases). CDR1 is SQVTM and CDR2 is ANQGSEA in the germline V gene. Deletions cut 7 bases from V and 0 bases from J, with 10 bases between. The CDR3 has 12 amino acids. CDR3 loop: CSGWDNSYEQYF. CDR3 in DNA: TGCAGCGGGTGGGACAACTCCTACGAGCAGTACTTC.

This clone was seen a few times. The chain recombines TRBV19 with TRBJ1-1; maybe TRBD1 (6 bases). Germline CDR1 reads LNHDA; CDR2 reads SQIVND (reference sequence). The V end lost 6 bases, the J end lost 1 base, and 12 bases lay between the germline ends. The CDR3 sequence is 14 residues long. CDR3 protein: CASRGGAQNTEAFF. CDR3 nucleotide sequence: TGTGCCAGTAGGGGGGGGGCCCAGAACACTGAAGCTTTCTTT.

The chain joins TRBV27 to TRBJ2-5, with no clear D. The CDR3 runs 13 residues. Germline V lookup: CDR1 MNHEY, CDR2 SMNVEV (reference sequence). V was trimmed by 5 bases and J by 0 bases, leaving 7 bases between them. CDR3 nucleotide sequence: TGTGCCAGCAGTCCCGGGTACCAAGAGACCCAGTACTTC. Amino acids: CASSPGYQETQYF.

This clone was observed a handful of times. The chain is built from TRBV27 and TRBJ1-2; perhaps TRBD1 as D (6 bases). V lost 5 bases and J lost 8, with 18 bases in between. CDR1 is MNHEY, CDR2 SMNVEV, per germline (reference sequence). The CDR3 runs 14 residues. As DNA, the CDR3 is TGTGCCAGCAGTCAGGGGACACGCCAAAAGGGCTACACCTTC. Amino acids: CASSQGTRQKGYTF.

The rearrangement links TRBV15 to TRBJ2-7; D perhaps matches TRBD1 (6 bases). Per the germline V gene, CDR1 is LNHNV and CDR2 is YYDKDF (reference sequence). V dropped 3 bases and J dropped 5 bases, with 11 bases sitting between them. The CDR3 contains 13 residues. The CDR3: CATSSYRENEQYF. The CDR3 DNA follows: TGTGCCACCAGCAGCTACAGGGAAAACGAGCAGTACTTC.

The rearrangement uses TRBV6-5 and TRBJ2-7, with TRBD1 matching 10 bases. The CDR3 has 14 amino acids. Germline loops: CDR1 MNHEY, CDR2 SVGAGI. Trimming took 8 bases from V and 4 from J; bases not matched to a gene: 8. The CDR3 region is CASSPWTGGYEQYF. CDR3 coding DNA: TGTGCCAGCTCTCCATGGACAGGGGGGTACGAGCAGTACTTC.

The chain joins TRBV29-1 to TRBJ2-7; 9 bases fit TRBD1. Germline V gene sequence: CDR1 SQVTM, CDR2 ANQGSEA. The CDR3 runs to 15 residues. Trimming at V came to 1 base and at J to 0 bases, leaving 4 bases not matched to a gene. In nucleotides, the CDR3 is TGCAGCGTTGAAGGGACAGGGGAGAGCTCCTACGAGCAGTACTTC. Residues: CSVEGTGESSYEQYF.

The gene calls are TRBV6-1 and TRBJ2-5; D not resolved. Trimming left V 3 bases short and J 2 bases short, with 7 bases between. CDR1 is MNHNS and CDR2 is SASEGT in the germline V gene. This CDR3 is built from 13 residues. The CDR3 nucleotides are TGTGCCAGCAGTGATCTGAGTCAAGAGACCCAGTACTTC. Its translation: CASSDLSQETQYF.

This rearrangement joins TRBV7-8 to TRBJ2-7, with 7 bases lining up with TRBD1. The germline V gene encodes CDR1 SGHVS and CDR2 FQNEAQ. This CDR3 comprises 15 residues. V shed 3 bases and J 6 bases; nucleotides not matched to a gene: 11. The chain's CDR3 is CASSFVPGTAVEQYF. CDR3 bases: TGTGCCAGCAGCTTCGTGCCCGGGACAGCAGTCGAGCAGTACTTC. Combining the CDR3 with reference TRBV7-8 and TRBJ2-7 gives the whole variable domain GAGVSQSPRYKVAKRGQDVALRCDPISGHVSLFWYQQALGQGPEFLTYFQNEAQLDKSGLPSDRFFAERPEGSVSTLKIQRTQQEDSAVYLCASSFVPGTAVEQYFGPGTRLTVT.

The chain couples TRBV27 to TRBJ2-7; 7 bases are a match to TRBD1. Germline CDR1 and CDR2: MNHEY and SMNVEV (reference sequence). Trimming cost V 4 bases and J 0 bases; bases outside gene matches: 6. The CDR3 sequence is 15 residues long. CDR3 region: CASSYRGRSSYEQYF. CDR3 nucleotides: TGTGCCAGCAGTTACAGGGGTCGGAGCTCCTACGAGCAGTACTTC.

The J gene is TRBJ2-1, the V gene TRBV9; D unresolved. This CDR3 spans 13 amino acids. V was cut by 0 bases and J by 3 bases, with 4 bases left in between. Germline V lookup: CDR1 SGDLS, CDR2 YYNGEE. The CDR3 DNA reads as TGTGCCAGCAGCGTAGCAGACTACAATGAGCAGTTCTTC. Its translation is CASSVADYNEQFF.

The chain recombines TRBV4-1 with TRBJ1-2, with 7 bases fitting TRBD1. Germline V gene sequence: CDR1 MGHRA, CDR2 YSYEKL. V shed 2 bases and J 4 bases; nucleotides not matched to a gene: 10. This CDR3 has 16 amino acids. The CDR3 coding sequence is TGCGCCAGCAGCCAACAGTATTTCACAGGGGCCTATGGCTACACCTTC. This codes for CASSQQYFTGAYGYTF.

J is TRBJ2-7 and V is TRBV30; maybe TRBD2 (5 bases). The CDR3 has 14 residues. CDR1 is GTSNPN and CDR2 is SVGIG in the germline V gene (reference sequence). The V end was cut by 4 bases, the J end by 0 bases, with 13 bases between. CDR3 in amino acids: CAWNRGTSSYEQYF. In DNA form, the CDR3 reads TGTGCCTGGAACCGGGGTACTAGCTCCTACGAGCAGTACTTC.

J is TRBJ1-4 and V is TRBV9, with 8 bases fitting TRBD1. The junction had 5 bases not matched to a gene; V was cut back by 0 bases and J by 1 base. This CDR3 has 17 residues. CDR1 and CDR2 from the germline V gene are SGDLS and YYNGEE. The CDR3 sequence: CASSVAAGGLTNEKLFF. The CDR3 DNA sequence: TGTGCCAGCAGCGTAGCTGCAGGGGGCTTAACTAATGAAAAACTGTTTTTT.

With regard to this clone: An end of the junction does not agree with germline; a read error may underlie this. The chain uses TRBV7-9 and TRBJ2-1, with TRBD2 matching 9 bases. CDR1 and CDR2 from the germline V gene are SEHNR and FQNEAQ (reference sequence). CDR3 size: 17 residues. CDR3 sequence: CSSSLRASGNHRDEQFF. The CDR3 nucleotides read TGTTCCAGCAGCTTAAGGGCTAGCGGGAACCATCGCGATGAGCAGTTCTTC.

The chain carries TRBV9 and TRBJ2-1; a weak D match, TRBD1 (5 bases). Trimming removed 0 bases from V and 2 bases from J, with 9 bases in between. The CDR3 is 15 residues long. Germline CDR1 is SGDLS and CDR2 is YYNGEE. This chain's CDR3 is CASSVEAGPYNEQFF. As DNA, the CDR3 is TGTGCCAGCAGCGTAGAGGCAGGGCCCTACAATGAGCAGTTCTTC.

There are a few counts of this clone. V gene TRBV28 combines with J gene TRBJ2-5; tentative D call: TRBD2 (5 bases). This CDR3 spans 14 amino acids. The germline V gene encodes CDR1 MDHEN and CDR2 SYDVKM. Trimming stripped 2 bases from V and 3 bases from J, with 10 bases between. CDR3 sequence (DNA): TGTGCCAGCAGTTTAAGAACCGGGGAAGAGACCCAGTACTTC. It encodes CASSLRTGEETQYF.

The chain couples TRBV6-5 to TRBJ1-2; D remains ambiguous. This CDR3 has 14 amino acids. Germline-derived CDR1 and CDR2 are MNHEY and SVGAGI. V was shortened by 2 bases and J by 4 bases, with 11 bases between the two germline ends. CDR3 bases: TGTGCCAGCAGTTACGTCGCTAGCAGCTATGGCTACACCTTC. Its translation is CASSYVASSYGYTF.